This T cell receptor beta chain was retrieved from a study of identical twins. J was trimmed by 7 bases and V by 3 bases; bases with no gene match: 6. The CDR3 covers 13 residues. TCRdb processed the 5' RACE reads anew with MiXCR; each CDR3 protein has one entry. The sample carries some 460,000 distinct CDR3 sequences, 14% recorded once. The study, taken as a whole, reports: Invariant MAIT and iNKT cells are populations that could partly confound zero-insertion analyses. The more abundant beta clonotypes in cord blood had fewer insertions, and memory repertoires did not show this.

This clonotype has a count of ten or more. The antigen is undetermined. This same sample was also part of a study on yellow fever vaccine responses in identical twins.

J is TRBJ2-7 and V is TRBV12-3 or TRBV12-4; 7 positions match TRBD1. This receptor was taken from a woman under 30 in good health. Sequencing input: CD4+ T cells sorted from blood. The CDR3 sequence is CASSFQGVSEQYF. CDR3 bases: TGTGCCAGCAGTTTTCAGGGGGTGTCGGAGCAGTACTTC.